These 32 T cell receptor beta chains came from one sample sequenced in a study of T cell repertoires in cytomegalovirus infection. TCRdb re-called the reads with MiXCR, one entry per CDR3 protein. The table records over 150,000 distinct CDR3 sequences, roughly an eighth of them present only once. Sequenced material: PBMCs. These receptors were obtained from a human donor in good health (CMV status not recorded). Some clones in this sample may be carry-over from other donors' samples.

The rearrangement joins TRBV20-1 to TRBJ2-2; D is unclear. V shed 6 bases and J shed 0 bases, with 8 bases lying between them. Germline CDR1 is DFQATT and CDR2 is SNEGSKA (reference sequence). There are 13 residues in the CDR3. The CDR3 coding sequence is TGCAGTGCGGTGCTTGCGAACACCGGGGAGCTGTTTTTT. Translation gives CSAVLANTGELFF.

This clonotype was observed a handful of times. Here the CDR3 DNA reads TGCGCCAGCAGCCGTGGGCAGGGAAGGAATGGCTACACCTTC. It translates to CASSRGQGRNGYTF. The genes are TRBV5-1 and TRBJ1-2, with a tentative D call TRBD1 (5 bases). V lost 4 bases, J lost 6 bases, and 16 bases lay in between. Germline V lookup: CDR1 SGHRS, CDR2 YFSETQ. CDR3 length equals 14 residues.

The J gene is TRBJ2-1, the V gene TRBV5-1; 8 positions match TRBD1. The CDR3 runs to 16 residues. V gave up 6 bases and J gave up 5 bases; unmatched junction bases: 13. Germline V CDR1 and CDR2: SGHRS, YFSETQ. The CDR3 DNA reads TGCGCCAGCAACCTGATGCAGGGGGCCGGTAACAATGAGCAGTTCTTC. It yields the protein CASNLMQGAGNNEQFF.

This clonotype was detected many times. The gene calls are TRBV7-2 and TRBJ1-5; 9 bases match TRBD1. The CDR3 consists of 17 residues. Unmatched junction bases numbered 8, after V lost 5 bases and J lost 0 bases. Germline CDR1 reads SGHTA; CDR2 reads FQGNSA. The CDR3 DNA sequence: TGTGCCAGCAGCCTACGGACAGGGGCCTTTAGCAATCAGCCCCAGCATTTT. Amino acid sequence: CASSLRTGAFSNQPQHF. The whole variable domain, filled in from reference TRBV7-2 and TRBJ1-5, reads GAGVSQSPSNKVTEKGKDVELRCDPISGHTALYWYRQSLGQGLEFLIYFQGNSAPDKSGLPSDRFSAERTGGSVSTLTIQRTQQEDSAVYLCASSLRTGAFSNQPQHFGDGTRLSIL.

This clonotype was counted many times. This chain connects TRBV7-2 to TRBJ2-3; no definite D call. V lost 4 bases and J lost 5, with 7 bases in between. CDR3 size: 12 residues. The germline CDR1 and CDR2 sequences are SGHTA and FQGNSA. CDR3 nucleotide sequence: TGTGCCAGCAGCTCCGGCGGAGATACGCAGTATTTT. As protein: CASSSGGDTQYF.

The chain recombines TRBV3-1 with TRBJ1-1; unclear D gene. The CDR3 length is 14 residues. V lost 2 bases and J 3 bases, leaving 10 bases between the germline ends. Germline CDR1 reads LGHDT; CDR2 reads YNNKEL (reference sequence). The CDR3 bases are TGTGCCAGCAGCCAACTAGCCGGAGACACTGAAGCTTTCTTT. The encoded protein is CASSQLAGDTEAFF. The whole variable domain, remainder taken from reference TRBV3-1 and TRBJ1-1, is DTAVSQTPKYLVTQMGNDKSIKCEQNLGHDTMYWYKQDSKKFLKIMFSYNNKELIINETVPNRFSPKSPDKAHLNLHINSLELGDSAVYFCASSQLAGDTEAFFGQGTRLTVV.

The sample holds many counts of this clonotype. V gene TRBV6-2 or TRBV6-3 combines with J gene TRBJ1-5; perhaps TRBD1 as D (5 bases). Per germline, CDR1 MNHEY and CDR2 SVGEGT. The V and J ends lost 5 bases and 4 bases respectively, with 18 bases between them. The CDR3 totals 16 residues. This chain's CDR3 is CASSPLGGMRNQPQHF. The CDR3 DNA follows: TGTGCCAGCAGTCCCCTGGGGGGAATGAGAAATCAGCCCCAGCATTTT.

This clonotype was picked up a small number of times. The rearrangement uses TRBV5-1 and TRBJ2-7, with 9 positions matching TRBD1. Germline V CDR1 and CDR2: SGHRS, YFSETQ. The CDR3 sequence is 15 residues long. The J segment lost 1 base and the V segment lost 1 base, leaving 3 bases of the junction unmatched. In DNA, the CDR3 is TGCGCCAGCAGCTTGAGGGGACAGGGATCCTACGAGCAGTACTTC. Translating it yields CASSLRGQGSYEQYF. Variable domain in full (rest from reference TRBV5-1 and TRBJ2-7): KAGVTQTPRYLIKTRGQQVTLSCSPISGHRSVSWYQQTPGQGLQFLFEYFSETQRNKGNFPGRFSGRQFSNSRSEMNVSTLELGDSALYLCASSLRGQGSYEQYFGPGTRLTVT.

CDR3 protein: CASSVGTVPFLNSPLHF. The CDR3 nucleotides read TGTGCCAGCAGCGTCGGGACAGTACCCTTTTTGAATTCACCCCTCCACTTT. The J gene is TRBJ1-6, the V gene TRBV9, with 7 bases fitting TRBD1. This CDR3 comprises 17 residues. The germline V gene has CDR1 SGDLS and CDR2 YYNGEE. The V segment lost 2 bases and the J segment 7 bases; nucleotides outside the gene matches: 12.

Ten or more counts support this clonotype. This chain joins TRBV10-3 and TRBJ1-2; D gene unclear. Trimming stripped 0 bases from V and 4 bases from J, with 12 bases between. CDR1 is ENHRY, CDR2 SYGVKD, per germline. This CDR3 is 15 amino acids long. The CDR3 sequence: CAISESTGYLYGYTF. In DNA form, the CDR3 reads TGTGCCATCAGTGAGTCGACGGGTTACCTCTATGGCTACACCTTC.

This chain uses TRBV27 with TRBJ2-1; D not certain. The CDR3 is made up of 16 amino acids. From germline, CDR1 is MNHEY and CDR2 SMNVEV (reference sequence). V was pared by 6 bases and J by 1 base, with 16 bases between. For the CDR3, the DNA is TGTGCCAGCAGCACCCGTCAGCGACTGTCCTACAATGAGCAGTTCTTC. Residues: CASSTRQRLSYNEQFF.

The CDR3 bases are TGTGCCAGCAGCTGGGACCGCACGGAGGCTTTCTTT. It encodes CASSWDRTEAFF. The chain employs TRBV5-5 and TRBJ1-1; possibly TRBD1 for D (5 bases). Trimming cost V 3 bases and J 11 bases, with 14 bases left between them. CDR3 length equals 12 residues. Looked up from germline, CDR1 is SGHKS and CDR2 is YYEKEE (reference sequence).

This clonotype was observed at least ten times. The gene calls are TRBV28 and TRBJ1-5; TRBD1 agrees at 10 bases. CDR3 length: 14 amino acids. Germline V gene lookup returns CDR1 MDHEN and CDR2 SYDVKM. Unmatched junction bases numbered 6, after V lost 6 bases and J lost 7 bases. The CDR3 DNA reads as TGTGCCAGCAGGACAGGGGGCAGTGGCCAGCCCCAGCATTTT. As protein: CASRTGGSGQPQHF.

This chain links TRBV4-2 with TRBJ2-1; D is perhaps TRBD2 (5 bases). The length of the CDR3 is 17 residues. Trimming took off 0 bases at V and 2 bases at J, with 14 bases between the two ends. In germline, CDR1 is LGHNA, CDR2 YNFKEQ. CDR3 protein: CASSQDNDYRTYNEQFF. CDR3 sequence (DNA): TGTGCCAGCAGCCAAGATAATGACTACCGAACCTACAATGAGCAGTTCTTC.

This clonotype was observed a few times. The V call is TRBV28, the J call TRBJ2-7; 8 nucleotides agree with TRBD1. The ends lost 6 bases at V and 9 bases at J; junction bases unmatched: 16. The length of the CDR3 is 15 residues. The germline V gene encodes CDR1 MDHEN and CDR2 SYDVKM. The CDR3 sequence: CASRGTGSTITGQYF. The CDR3 region has the DNA TGTGCCAGCAGGGGGACAGGCTCAACGATTACCGGGCAGTACTTC. The full variable domain, with the rest looked up from reference TRBV28 and TRBJ2-7, is DVKVTQSSRYLVKRTGEKVFLECVQDMDHENMFWYRQDPGLGLRLIYFSYDVKMKEKGDIPEGYSVSREKKERFSLILESASTNQTSMYLCASRGTGSTITGQYFGPGTRLTVT.

In this sample, this clonotype turned up a few times. The rearrangement uses TRBV12-3 or TRBV12-4 and TRBJ2-1; D ambiguous. The CDR3 runs 13 residues. V lost 2 bases, J lost 8 bases, and 10 bases lay in between. CDR3 bases: TGTGCCAGCAGTTTAATACGAGGCGATGAGCAGTTCTTC. Protein sequence: CASSLIRGDEQFF.

This chain links TRBV5-4 with TRBJ2-1, with 16 bases identical to TRBD2. This CDR3 region has 19 residues. Trimming removed 3 bases from V and 6 bases from J; junction bases left unmatched: 12. The germline CDR1 and CDR2 sequences are SGHNT and YYREEE (reference sequence). The CDR3 DNA reads as TGTGCCAGCAGCTCCGGGACTAGCGGGAGGGGAAGCGGGGGCAATGAGCAGTTCTTC. This codes for CASSSGTSGRGSGGNEQFF.

This clonotype has a handful of counts. The chain uses TRBV27 and TRBJ2-1, with D hard to call. The germline CDR1 and CDR2 sequences are MNHEY and SMNVEV (reference sequence). This CDR3 has 15 residues. V was clipped by 3 bases and J by 0 bases, with 9 bases between them. Here the CDR3 DNA reads TGTGCCAGCAGTTTTGGGATCAGCTCCTACAATGAGCAGTTCTTC. It translates to CASSFGISSYNEQFF.

V and J are TRBV6-2 or TRBV6-3 and TRBJ1-5, with 9 bases identical to TRBD1. The CDR3 sequence is 14 residues long. CDR1 is MNHEY and CDR2 is SVGEGT in the germline V gene. Losses at the gene ends were 3 bases for V and 10 bases for J; bases not matched to a gene: 7. CDR3 protein: CASSYDRGKNPQHF. The CDR3 DNA follows: TGTGCCAGCAGTTATGACAGGGGGAAAAATCCCCAGCATTTT.

This clonotype was picked up many times. V is TRBV14 and J is TRBJ2-3; D is perhaps TRBD1 or TRBD2 (5 bases each). CDR1 SGHDN and CDR2 FVKESK come from the germline V gene. V shed 6 bases and J shed 4 bases, with 11 bases lying between them. The CDR3 runs 13 residues. CDR3 DNA: TGTGCCAGCAGTCCCGGGGCGGCAGATACGCAGTATTTT. Its protein is CASSPGAADTQYF.

The table lists this clonotype with many counts. The chain carries TRBV7-9 and TRBJ1-2, with 7 bases matching TRBD1. Germline V gene data show CDR1 as SEHNR and CDR2 as FQNEAQ (reference sequence). The CDR3 totals 13 residues. V was clipped by 3 bases and J by 4 bases; unmatched bases: 2. CDR3 nucleotide sequence: TGTGCCAGCAGCTTCGACAGGGTCTATGGCTACACCTTC. Its protein is CASSFDRVYGYTF.

The V gene is TRBV4-1, the J gene TRBJ1-1, with D tentatively TRBD1 (5 bases). Germline V gene lookup returns CDR1 MGHRA and CDR2 YSYEKL. The CDR3 totals 13 residues. Trimming removed 3 bases at V and 7 bases at J, with 12 bases between. CDR3 bases: TGCGCCAGCAGCCAGACAGACCCTAATGAAGCTTTCTTT. This codes for CASSQTDPNEAFF.

There are a few counts of this clonotype. This chain joins TRBV6-2 or TRBV6-3 and TRBJ2-1; no clear D gene. The germline V gene has CDR1 MNHEY and CDR2 SVGEGT. The CDR3 totals 13 residues. The V end lost 6 bases, the J end lost 8 bases, and 14 bases lay between the germline ends. As DNA, the CDR3 is TGTGCCAGCAGGCCGCTTGTCGCTGATGAGCAGTTCTTC. The encoded protein is CASRPLVADEQFF.

This clonotype has a count of ten or more. The CDR3 bases are TGTGCCAGCCTCCCGGGCTTTGCGTCCTATGGCTACACCTTC. Protein product: CASLPGFASYGYTF. The V call is TRBV12-3 or TRBV12-4, the J call TRBJ1-2; D uncertain. CDR3 size: 14 residues. Between the trimmed V and J ends, which lost 8 bases and 4 bases, there was a span of 17 bases.

The rearrangement joins TRBV2 to TRBJ2-7; 9 positions agree with TRBD1. CDR3 size: 15 residues. Trimming cost V 6 bases and J 7 bases; bases outside gene matches: 13. Germline V CDR1 and CDR2: SNHLY, FYNNEI. CDR3 sequence (DNA): TGTGCCAGCAGGCTCCCGGGACAGGGCTCTCTAGAGCAGTACTTC. It is translated as CASRLPGQGSLEQYF.

This clonotype was observed at least ten times. The rearrangement joins TRBV28 to TRBJ1-5; TRBD1 agrees at 7 bases. The trim removed 1 base at V and 0 bases at J, leaving 18 bases unmatched. CDR1 and CDR2 (germline): MDHEN, SYDVKM. This CDR3 is built from 21 residues. CDR3 sequence reads: CASSLFFGWTGEKYSNQPQHF. CDR3 DNA sequence: TGTGCCAGCAGTTTATTTTTTGGTTGGACAGGAGAAAAATATAGCAATCAGCCCCAGCATTTT.

Points on this clonotype: A much bigger clone sits one base away, suggesting this may be a read error. The V gene is TRBV5-4, the J gene TRBJ2-1; 7 positions match TRBD2. The CDR3 has 16 residues. CDR1 SGHNT and CDR2 YYREEE come from the germline V gene (reference sequence). This chain's CDR3 is CASSLGQGGRGNEQSF. CDR3 in DNA: TGTGCCAGCAGCTTGGGTCAAGGCGGGAGAGGAAATGAGCAGTCCTTC.

The gene calls are TRBV11-3 and TRBJ1-1; 7 bases are a match to TRBD1. The junction had 3 bases not matched to a gene; V was cut back by 4 bases and J by 4 bases. Germline V gives CDR1 SGHNT, CDR2 YENEEA. The CDR3 contains 13 residues. Written as DNA, the CDR3 is TGTGCCAGCAGCTACAGGGGAGGCACTGAAGCTTTCTTT. Encoded protein: CASSYRGGTEAFF.

This clonotype was observed many times. This rearrangement joins TRBV7-2 to TRBJ2-2; 7 nucleotides agree with TRBD2. CDR3 length: 14 amino acids. The J segment lost 0 bases and the V segment lost 6 bases, leaving 1 base of the junction unmatched. CDR1 and CDR2 (germline): SGHTA, FQGNSA. The CDR3 here is CASRAGSNTGELFF. In nucleotides, the CDR3 is TGTGCCAGCAGAGCGGGGTCGAACACCGGGGAGCTGTTTTTT.

The table lists this clonotype with many counts. The chain carries TRBV28 and TRBJ2-7; 8 bases agree with TRBD2. The CDR3 totals 15 residues. CDR1 is MDHEN and CDR2 is SYDVKM in the germline V gene. V lost 2 bases and J lost 0; bases outside the gene matches: 3. The chain's CDR3 is CASSLQGTSSYEQYF. As DNA, the CDR3 is TGTGCCAGCAGTTTACAAGGGACTAGCTCCTACGAGCAGTACTTC.

The chain carries TRBV5-6 and TRBJ2-1; D gene uncertain. Germline loops: CDR1 SGHDT, CDR2 YYEEEE. The CDR3 loop spans 14 amino acids. Deletions cut 0 bases from V and 5 bases from J, with 9 bases between. The CDR3 sequence is CASSLARPDNEQFF. Written as DNA, the CDR3 is TGTGCCAGCAGCTTGGCTAGGCCCGACAATGAGCAGTTCTTC.

This clonotype was detected many times. This chain joins TRBV7-2 and TRBJ2-7; 13 positions match TRBD2. Germline V CDR1 and CDR2: SGHTA, FQGNSA. The length of the CDR3 is 19 residues. V lost 5 bases to trimming and J lost 4 bases; unmatched junction nucleotides: 17. The CDR3 here is CASSPRTSGRRGRGYEQYF. The DNA of the CDR3 is TGTGCCAGCAGCCCCCGGACTAGCGGGAGAAGGGGAAGAGGGTACGAGCAGTACTTC.